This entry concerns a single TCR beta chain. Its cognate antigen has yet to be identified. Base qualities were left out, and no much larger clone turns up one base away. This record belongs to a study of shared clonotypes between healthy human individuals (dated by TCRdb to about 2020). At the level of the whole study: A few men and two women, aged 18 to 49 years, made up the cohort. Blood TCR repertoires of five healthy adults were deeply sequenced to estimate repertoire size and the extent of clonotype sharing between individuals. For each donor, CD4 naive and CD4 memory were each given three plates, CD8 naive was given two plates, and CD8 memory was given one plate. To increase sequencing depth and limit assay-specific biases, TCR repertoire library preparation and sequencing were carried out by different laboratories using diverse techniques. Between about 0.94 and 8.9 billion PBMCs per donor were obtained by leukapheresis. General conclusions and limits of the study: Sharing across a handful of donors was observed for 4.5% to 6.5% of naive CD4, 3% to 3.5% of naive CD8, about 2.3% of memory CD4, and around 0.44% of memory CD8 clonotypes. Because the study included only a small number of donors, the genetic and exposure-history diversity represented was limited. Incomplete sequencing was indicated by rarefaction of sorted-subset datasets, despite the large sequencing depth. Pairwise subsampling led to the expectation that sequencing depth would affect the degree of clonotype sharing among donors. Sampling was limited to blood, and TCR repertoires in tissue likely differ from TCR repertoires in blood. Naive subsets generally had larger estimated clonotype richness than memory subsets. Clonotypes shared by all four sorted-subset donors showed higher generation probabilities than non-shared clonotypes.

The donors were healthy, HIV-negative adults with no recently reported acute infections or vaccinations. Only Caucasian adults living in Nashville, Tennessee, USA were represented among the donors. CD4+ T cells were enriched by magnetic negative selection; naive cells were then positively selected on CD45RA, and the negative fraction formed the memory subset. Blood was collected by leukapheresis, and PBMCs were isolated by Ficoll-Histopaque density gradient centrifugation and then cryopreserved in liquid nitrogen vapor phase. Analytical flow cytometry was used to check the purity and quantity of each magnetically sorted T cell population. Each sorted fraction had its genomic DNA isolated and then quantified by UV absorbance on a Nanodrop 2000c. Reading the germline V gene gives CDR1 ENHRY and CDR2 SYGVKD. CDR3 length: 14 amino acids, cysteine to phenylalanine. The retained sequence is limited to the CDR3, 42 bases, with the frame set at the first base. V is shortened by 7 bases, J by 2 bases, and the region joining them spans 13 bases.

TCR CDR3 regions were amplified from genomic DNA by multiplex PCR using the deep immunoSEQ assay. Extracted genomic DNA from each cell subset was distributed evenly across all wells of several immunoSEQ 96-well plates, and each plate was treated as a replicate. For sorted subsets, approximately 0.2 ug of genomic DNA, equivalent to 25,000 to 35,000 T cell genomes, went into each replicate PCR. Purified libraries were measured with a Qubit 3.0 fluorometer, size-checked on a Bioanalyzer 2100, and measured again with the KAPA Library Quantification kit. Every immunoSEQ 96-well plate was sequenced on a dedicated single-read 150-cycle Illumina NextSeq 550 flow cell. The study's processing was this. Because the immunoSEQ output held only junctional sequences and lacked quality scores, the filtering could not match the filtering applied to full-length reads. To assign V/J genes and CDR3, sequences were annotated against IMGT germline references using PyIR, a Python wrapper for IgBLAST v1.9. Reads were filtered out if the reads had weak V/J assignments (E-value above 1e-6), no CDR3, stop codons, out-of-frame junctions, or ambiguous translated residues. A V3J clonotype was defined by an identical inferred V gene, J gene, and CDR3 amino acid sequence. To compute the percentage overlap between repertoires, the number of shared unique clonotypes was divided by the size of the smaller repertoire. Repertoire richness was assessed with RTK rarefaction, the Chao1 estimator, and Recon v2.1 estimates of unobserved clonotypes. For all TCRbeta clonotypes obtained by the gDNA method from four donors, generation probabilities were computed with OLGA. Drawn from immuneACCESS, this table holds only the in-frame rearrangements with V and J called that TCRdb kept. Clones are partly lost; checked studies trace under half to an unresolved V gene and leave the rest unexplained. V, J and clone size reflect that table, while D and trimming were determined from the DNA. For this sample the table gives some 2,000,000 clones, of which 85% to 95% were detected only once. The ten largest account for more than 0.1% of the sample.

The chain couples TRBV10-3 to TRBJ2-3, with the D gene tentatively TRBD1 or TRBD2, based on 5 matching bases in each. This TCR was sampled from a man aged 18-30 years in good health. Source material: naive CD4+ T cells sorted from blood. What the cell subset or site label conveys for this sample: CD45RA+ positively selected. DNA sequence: TGTGCCATCAACTGGGACGTAAACACAGATACGCAGTATTTT. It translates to CAINWDVNTDTQYF.